This T cell receptor beta chain was found in a study of vaccination effects on CD4 cells after COVID-19. Study as a whole: Two-dose BNT162b2 or mRNA-1273 vaccination was given to participants.

Antigen-specific CD4+ T cell clonotypes were called by their expansion after viral peptide-pool culture in ViraFEST. With roughly nine days of culture completed, CD4+ T cells were isolated. Neither prior SARS-CoV-2 infection nor positive nucleocapsid antibodies were present in the vaccine recipients. The researchers cultured around 2 million PBMC per well with roughly 11 IU/ml IL-2 and about 10 ug/ml peptides. Study-level points and caveats: Few convalescent patients were included, and no early post-infection timepoints were sampled. Infection- and vaccine-induced clones contracted markedly late after vaccination.

The data were produced by immunoSEQ multiplex PCR, yet TCRdb's version contains in-frame clones alone and is incomplete. The sample lists 55,000 or so clones; roughly 76% were seen once. Remarks on this clone: Its antigen is not identified.

The TCR originated in a human donor who received a COVID-19 vaccine. The sample was CD4+ T cells from PBMCs cultured with SARS-CoV-2 spike peptides, taken before COVID-19 vaccination.

CDR3 in amino acids: CASSFQGNSYNEQFF. The CDR3 DNA reads TGTGCCAGCAGCTTTCAGGGGAACTCCTACAATGAGCAGTTCTTC. This chain uses TRBV5-4 with TRBJ2-1; D possibly corresponds to TRBD1 (6 bases). The V gene's germline CDR1 is SGHNT and CDR2 YYREEE (reference sequence). The V gene lost 2 bases and the J gene lost 0 bases, with 9 bases spanning the gap. This CDR3 contains 15 residues.